The 17 T cell receptor beta chains listed next were all sequenced from one sample in a study. MiXCR was run by TCRdb on the RT-PCR reads, yielding one entry per CDR3 protein. Of more than 600,000 distinct CDR3 sequences listed, 14% are singletons. The specimen was memory CD4+ T cells from blood. The receptors here all came from a female donor in good health, serving as a healthy control.

This clonotype was picked up many times. A single base separates this from a much larger clone, so it may be a read error. This chain joins TRBV12-3 or TRBV12-4 and TRBJ2-7; D call uncertain. The CDR3 has 11 amino acids. Between the trimmed V and J ends, which lost 8 bases and 1 base, there was a span of 6 bases. The CDR3 reads CASGVSYEQYF. Here the CDR3 DNA reads TGTGCCAGCGGCGTATCCTACGAGCAGTACTTC.

This clonotype has ten or more counts. The chain recombines TRBV27 with TRBJ1-1, with D possibly matching TRBD1 (5 bases). The V gene's germline CDR1 is MNHEY and CDR2 SMNVEV (reference sequence). V was cut by 0 bases and J by 5 bases, with 16 bases left in between. CDR3 length equals 16 residues. CDR3 coding DNA: TGTGCCAGCAGTTTATCGGCCTCTTTTGGGGGGACTGAAGCTTTCTTT. It is translated as CASSLSASFGGTEAFF.

This clonotype was detected a few times. The J gene is TRBJ2-2, the V gene TRBV7-8; D gene ambiguous. This CDR3 region has 16 residues. The V end lost 2 bases, the J end lost 2 bases, and 12 bases lay between the germline ends. The germline CDR1 and CDR2 sequences are SGHVS and FQNEAQ. Here the CDR3 reads CASSLWGRLNTGELFF. CDR3 nucleotide sequence: TGTGCCAGCAGCTTATGGGGTAGACTTAACACCGGGGAGCTGTTTTTT.

The chain couples TRBV12-3 or TRBV12-4 to TRBJ1-1; 7 bases line up with TRBD1. Losses at the gene ends were 3 bases for V and 1 base for J; bases not matched to a gene: 8. This CDR3 has 16 amino acids. CDR3 region: CASSFKRGPGNTEAFF. The CDR3 DNA reads as TGTGCCAGCAGTTTTAAGAGGGGGCCGGGGAACACTGAAGCTTTCTTT.

This clonotype was recorded a few times. V is TRBV20-1 and J is TRBJ2-1; TRBD1 matches at 9 bases. This CDR3 is 14 amino acids long. Germline CDR1 DFQATT, CDR2 SNEGSKA (reference sequence). Trimming cost V 5 bases and J 8 bases; bases outside gene matches: 10. This CDR3 reads CSADRDRERDEQFF. The DNA for the CDR3 is TGCAGTGCTGACCGGGACAGGGAGAGGGATGAGCAGTTCTTC.

This clonotype occurred once. Just one base apart from a much larger clone, this may be a read error. V is TRBV27 and J is TRBJ2-7; D is perhaps TRBD1 (5 bases). Germline CDR1 reads MNHEY; CDR2 reads SMNVEV (reference sequence). This CDR3 spans 13 amino acids. The CDR3 nucleotides are TGTGCCAGCAGTCGACAGCCTACCTACGAGAAGTACTTC. Its protein product is CASSRQPTYEKYF.

This clonotype was observed at least ten times. The J gene is TRBJ2-1, the V gene TRBV27; maybe TRBD2 (5 bases). The germline V gene has CDR1 MNHEY and CDR2 SMNVEV (reference sequence). The ends were cut back, 8 bases at V and 4 bases at J, with 21 bases in the middle. This CDR3 is 16 amino acids long. CDR3 amino acids: CASAGERVADYNEQFF. In DNA form, the CDR3 reads TGTGCCAGCGCCGGGGAGCGTGTCGCCGATTACAATGAGCAGTTCTTC.

The table lists this clonotype with a few counts. The J gene is TRBJ2-1, the V gene TRBV4-3, with 12 positions matching TRBD2. V lost 2 bases and J lost 8; bases outside the gene matches: 10. The CDR3 runs 17 residues. Looked up from germline, CDR1 is LGHNA and CDR2 is YSLEER. CDR3 coding DNA: TGCGCCAGCAGCCAACGACTAGCGGGAGTTACTCCGCATGAGCAGTTCTTC. Translation gives CASSQRLAGVTPHEQFF.

This clonotype was counted only a few times. The V and J genes are TRBV10-3 and TRBJ1-5; D remains ambiguous. The CDR3 has 13 amino acids. CDR1 is ENHRY and CDR2 is SYGVKD in the germline V gene. The ends were cut back, 7 bases at V and 5 bases at J, with 12 bases in the middle. The CDR3: CAINVQFDQPQHF. The CDR3 DNA is TGTGCCATCAACGTACAGTTCGATCAGCCCCAGCATTTT.

This clonotype was counted many times. J is TRBJ2-1 and V is TRBV7-2; 8 bases are shared with TRBD2. CDR1 SGHTA and CDR2 FQGNSA come from the germline V gene. V was pared by 6 bases and J by 8 bases, with 12 bases of the junction left unmatched. This CDR3 is 15 amino acids long. The CDR3 DNA is TGTGCCAGCAGTCTCAGCGGGAGTGGGTTTGATGAGCAGTTCTTC. This gives the protein CASSLSGSGFDEQFF.

This clonotype showed up many times. The CDR3 protein is CSARSGDSPLHF. In nucleotides, the CDR3 is TGCAGTGCTAGATCGGGCGATTCACCCCTCCACTTT. The V gene is TRBV20-1, the J gene TRBJ1-6; D is unresolved. Trimming removed 2 bases from V and 8 bases from J, with 7 bases in between. Germline V gives CDR1 DFQATT, CDR2 SNEGSKA (reference sequence). The CDR3 spans 12 residues.

The genes are TRBV4-1 and TRBJ2-5, with 14 bases aligning to TRBD2. The CDR3 is 16 amino acids. Germline V gene data show CDR1 as MGHRA and CDR2 as YSYEKL. The junction had 0 bases not matched to a gene; V was cut back by 1 base and J by 2 bases. CDR3 sequence: CASSQGTSGGQETQYF. Written as DNA, the CDR3 is TGCGCCAGCAGCCAAGGGACTAGCGGGGGGCAAGAGACCCAGTACTTC.

This clonotype was found many times. The chain links TRBV10-3 to TRBJ2-7; TRBD1 matches at 7 bases. Germline CDR1 is ENHRY and CDR2 is SYGVKD. The junction had 11 bases not matched to a gene; V was cut back by 7 bases and J by 5 bases. The CDR3 sequence is 14 residues long. The DNA of the CDR3 is TGTGCCATCAATCGGGACAGCACATACAACGAGCAGTACTTC. Amino acid sequence: CAINRDSTYNEQYF.

This clonotype was seen a few times. The gene calls are TRBV30 and TRBJ1-2; no definite D call. CDR1 GTSNPN and CDR2 SVGIG come from the germline V gene (reference sequence). The CDR3 sequence is 14 residues long. V lost 5 bases and J 1 base, leaving 14 bases between the germline ends. The CDR3 here is CAWGAMGGNYGYTF. DNA of the CDR3: TGTGCCTGGGGAGCTATGGGCGGTAACTATGGCTACACCTTC.

This rearrangement joins TRBV20-1 to TRBJ2-5, with 9 bases lining up with TRBD2. Germline CDR1 reads DFQATT; CDR2 reads SNEGSKA (reference sequence). CDR3 length: 15 residues. V shed 3 bases, J shed 4 bases, and the junction held 9 bases outside the gene matches. The CDR3 nucleotides are TGCAGTGCTAGTGACGGCGGGGGGGCGGGAGAGACCCAGTACTTC. It yields the protein CSASDGGGAGETQYF.

This clonotype was recorded at least ten times. The rearrangement uses TRBV20-1 and TRBJ2-3; 13 positions agree with TRBD2. The V gene end was trimmed by 5 bases and the J gene end by 0 bases; junction bases not matched to a gene: 8. Germline V gives CDR1 DFQATT, CDR2 SNEGSKA (reference sequence). The CDR3 runs 17 residues. CDR3 nucleotides: TGCAGTGCTCACACCTGGGGACTAGCGGGGAGCACAGATACGCAGTATTTT. This translates into CSAHTWGLAGSTDTQYF.

The chain joins TRBV6-5 to TRBJ2-1; D gene unclear. The CDR3 runs 16 residues. CDR1 is MNHEY and CDR2 is SVGAGI in the germline V gene. V lost 4 bases and J lost 8, with 21 bases in between. CDR3 in amino acids: CASSLGRLVVVDEQFF. The CDR3 DNA reads as TGTGCCAGCAGTTTGGGTCGGCTCGTGGTGGTCGATGAGCAGTTCTTC.